This TCR beta chain derives from a study of blood T cell repertoires in COVID-19. Study context: Some COVID-19 samples were acute and others convalescent; all came from the United States, Italy and Spain. T cells, B-cell-depleted T cells, or PBMCs provided the cDNA or gDNA that served as material.

Germline CDR1 SGHNT, CDR2 YENEEA. The CDR3 is made up of 15 amino acids. With 5 bases clipped from V and 5 bases from J, the junction kept 11 bases outside the gene matches. As handled by the study authors: Cell counts per sample came from amplifying reference gene primers. Clones were sequenced by immunoSEQ multiplex PCR, and TCRdb holds only the in-frame ones, with some missing. The DNA was the basis for D and trimming; V, J and clone size are from that table. The sample shows about 32,000 clones, around 90% of them seen only once. The chain joins TRBV11-3 to TRBJ2-5, with 7 bases fitting TRBD1. Sequencing was done on a sample of peripheral blood. This TCR was sampled from a middle-aged man with active or convalescent COVID-19. The CDR3 bases are TGTGCCAGCAGCCTAGGGACAGCCCTTTGGGAGACCCAGTACTTC. Protein: CASSLGTALWETQYF.